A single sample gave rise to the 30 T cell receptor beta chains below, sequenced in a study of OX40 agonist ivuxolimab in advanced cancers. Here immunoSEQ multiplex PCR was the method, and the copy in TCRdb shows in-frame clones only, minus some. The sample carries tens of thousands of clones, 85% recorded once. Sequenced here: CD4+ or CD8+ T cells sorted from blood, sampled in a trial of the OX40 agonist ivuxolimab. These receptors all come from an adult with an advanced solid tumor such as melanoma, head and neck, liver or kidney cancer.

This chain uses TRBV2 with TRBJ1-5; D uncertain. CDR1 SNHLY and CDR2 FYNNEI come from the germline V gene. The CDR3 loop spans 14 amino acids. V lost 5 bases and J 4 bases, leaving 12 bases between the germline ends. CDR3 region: CASSYGRENQPQHF. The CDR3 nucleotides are TGTGCCAGCAGTTACGGAAGGGAAAATCAGCCCCAGCATTTT.

The CDR3 region is CASSKDGPGGYGYTF. For the CDR3, the DNA is TGTGCCAGCAGCAAGGACGGCCCCGGGGGCTATGGCTACACCTTC. The V and J genes are TRBV5-8 and TRBJ1-2, with D perhaps matching TRBD1 (5 bases). The V gene's germline CDR1 is SGHTS and CDR2 YDEGEE. The CDR3 has 15 amino acids. The V gene lost 4 bases and the J gene lost 4 bases, with 17 bases spanning the gap.

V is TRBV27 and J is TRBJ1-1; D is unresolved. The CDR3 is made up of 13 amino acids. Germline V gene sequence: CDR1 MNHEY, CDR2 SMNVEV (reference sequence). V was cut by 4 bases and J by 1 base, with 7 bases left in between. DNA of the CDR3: TGTGCCAGCAGTTATATAGAGAACACTGAAGCTTTCTTT. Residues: CASSYIENTEAFF.

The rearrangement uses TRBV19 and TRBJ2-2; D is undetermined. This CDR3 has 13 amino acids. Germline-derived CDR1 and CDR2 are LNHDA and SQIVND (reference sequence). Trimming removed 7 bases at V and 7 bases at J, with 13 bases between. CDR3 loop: CASIGRLFGELFF. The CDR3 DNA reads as TGTGCCAGTATTGGACGCCTCTTCGGGGAGCTGTTTTTT.

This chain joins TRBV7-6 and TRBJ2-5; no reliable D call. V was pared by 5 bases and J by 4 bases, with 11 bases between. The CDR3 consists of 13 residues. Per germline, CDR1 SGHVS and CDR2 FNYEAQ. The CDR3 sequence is CASSPRVIETQYF. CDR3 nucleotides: TGTGCCAGCAGCCCTCGGGTAATAGAGACCCAGTACTTC.

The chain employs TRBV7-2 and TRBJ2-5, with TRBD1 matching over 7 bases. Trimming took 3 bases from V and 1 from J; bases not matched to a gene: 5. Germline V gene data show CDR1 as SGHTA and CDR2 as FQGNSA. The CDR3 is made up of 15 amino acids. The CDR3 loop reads CASSLYRGPQETQYF. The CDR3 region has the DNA TGTGCCAGCAGCTTGTACAGGGGACCCCAAGAGACCCAGTACTTC.

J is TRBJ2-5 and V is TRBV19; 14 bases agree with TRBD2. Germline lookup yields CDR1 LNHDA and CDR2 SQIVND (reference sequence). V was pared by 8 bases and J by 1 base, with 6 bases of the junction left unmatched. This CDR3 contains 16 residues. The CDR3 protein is CASAGTSGSLQETQYF. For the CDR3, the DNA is TGTGCCAGTGCCGGGACTAGCGGGAGTCTCCAAGAGACCCAGTACTTC.

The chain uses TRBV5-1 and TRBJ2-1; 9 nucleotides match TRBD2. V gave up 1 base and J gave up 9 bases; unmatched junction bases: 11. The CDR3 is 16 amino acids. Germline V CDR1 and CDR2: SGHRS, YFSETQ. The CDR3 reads CASSLYTSGSKREQFF. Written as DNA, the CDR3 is TGCGCCAGCAGCTTGTATACTAGCGGGTCGAAACGTGAGCAGTTCTTC.

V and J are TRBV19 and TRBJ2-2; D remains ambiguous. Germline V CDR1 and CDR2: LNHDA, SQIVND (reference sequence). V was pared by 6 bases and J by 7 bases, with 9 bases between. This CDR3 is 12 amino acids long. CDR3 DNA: TGTGCCAGTAGCACGGTTGTCGGGGAGCTGTTTTTT. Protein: CASSTVVGELFF.

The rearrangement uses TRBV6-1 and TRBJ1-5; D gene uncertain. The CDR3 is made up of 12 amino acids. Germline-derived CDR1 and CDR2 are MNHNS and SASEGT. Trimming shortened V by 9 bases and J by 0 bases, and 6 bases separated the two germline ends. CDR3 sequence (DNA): TGTGCCAGTGGAAATAGCAATCAGCCCCAGCATTTT. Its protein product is CASGNSNQPQHF.

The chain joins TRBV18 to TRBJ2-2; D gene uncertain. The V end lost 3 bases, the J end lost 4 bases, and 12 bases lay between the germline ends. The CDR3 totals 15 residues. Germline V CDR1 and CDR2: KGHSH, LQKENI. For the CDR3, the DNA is TGTGCCAGCTCACCCGCCGGGTCCCCCACCGGGGAGCTGTTTTTT. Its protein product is CASSPAGSPTGELFF.

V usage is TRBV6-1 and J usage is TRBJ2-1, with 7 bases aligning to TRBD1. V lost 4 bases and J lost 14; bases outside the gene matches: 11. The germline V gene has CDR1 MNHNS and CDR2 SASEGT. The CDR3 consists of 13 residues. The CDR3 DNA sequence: TGTGCCAGCAGTGTCGAAACGCCGGGACAGAAGTTCTTC. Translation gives CASSVETPGQKFF.

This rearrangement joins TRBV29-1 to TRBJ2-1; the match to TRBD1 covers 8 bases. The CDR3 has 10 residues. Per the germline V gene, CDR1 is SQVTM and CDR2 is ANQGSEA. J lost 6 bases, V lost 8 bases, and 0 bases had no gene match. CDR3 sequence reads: CSTGGNEQFF. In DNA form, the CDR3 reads TGCAGCACAGGGGGCAATGAGCAGTTCTTC.

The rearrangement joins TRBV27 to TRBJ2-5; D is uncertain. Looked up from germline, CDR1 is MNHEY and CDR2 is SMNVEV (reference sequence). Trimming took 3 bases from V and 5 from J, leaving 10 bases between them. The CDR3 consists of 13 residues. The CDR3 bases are TGTGCCAGCAGTTTTTATAATACGGAGACCCAGTACTTC. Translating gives CASSFYNTETQYF.

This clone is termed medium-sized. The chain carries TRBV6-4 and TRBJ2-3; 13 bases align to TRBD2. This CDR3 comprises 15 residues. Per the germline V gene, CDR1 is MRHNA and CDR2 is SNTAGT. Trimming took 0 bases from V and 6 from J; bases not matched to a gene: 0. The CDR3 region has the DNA TGTGCCAGCAGTGACTCGACTAGCGGGGGGGATACGCAGTATTTT. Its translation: CASSDSTSGGDTQYF.

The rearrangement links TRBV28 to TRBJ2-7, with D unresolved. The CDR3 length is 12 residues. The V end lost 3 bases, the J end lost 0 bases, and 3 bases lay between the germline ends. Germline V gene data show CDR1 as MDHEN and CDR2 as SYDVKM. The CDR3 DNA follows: TGTGCCAGCAGTTTTGTCTCCTACGAGCAGTACTTC. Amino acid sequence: CASSFVSYEQYF.

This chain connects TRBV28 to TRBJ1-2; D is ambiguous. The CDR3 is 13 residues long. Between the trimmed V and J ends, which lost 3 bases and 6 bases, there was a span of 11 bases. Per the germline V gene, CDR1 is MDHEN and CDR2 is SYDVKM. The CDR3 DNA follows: TGTGCCAGCAGTTTGGAACCCTTAAATGGCTACACCTTC. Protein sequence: CASSLEPLNGYTF.

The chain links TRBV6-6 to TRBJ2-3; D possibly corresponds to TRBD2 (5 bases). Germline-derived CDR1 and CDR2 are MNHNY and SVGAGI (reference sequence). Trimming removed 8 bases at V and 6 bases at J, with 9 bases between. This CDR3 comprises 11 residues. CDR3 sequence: CASGLADTQYF. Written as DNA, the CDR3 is TGTGCCAGCGGCTTAGCGGATACGCAGTATTTT.

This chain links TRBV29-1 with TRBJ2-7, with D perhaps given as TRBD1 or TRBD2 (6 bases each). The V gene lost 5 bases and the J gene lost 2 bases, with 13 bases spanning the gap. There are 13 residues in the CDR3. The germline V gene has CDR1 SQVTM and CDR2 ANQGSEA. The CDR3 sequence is CSVRQGGTYEQYF. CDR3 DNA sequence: TGCAGCGTTCGGCAAGGGGGGACCTACGAGCAGTACTTC.

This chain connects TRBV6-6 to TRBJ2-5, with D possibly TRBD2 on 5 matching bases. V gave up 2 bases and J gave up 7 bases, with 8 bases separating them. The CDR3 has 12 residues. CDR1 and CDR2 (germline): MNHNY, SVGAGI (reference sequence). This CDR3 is CASSYASGTQYF. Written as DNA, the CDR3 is TGTGCCAGCAGTTACGCCAGCGGGACCCAGTACTTC.

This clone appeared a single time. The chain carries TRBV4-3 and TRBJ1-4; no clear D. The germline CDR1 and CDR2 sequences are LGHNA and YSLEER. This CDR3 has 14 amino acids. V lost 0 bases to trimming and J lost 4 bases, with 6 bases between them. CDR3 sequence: CASSQDDNNEKLFF. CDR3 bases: TGCGCCAGCAGCCAAGACGACAATAATGAAAAACTGTTTTTT.

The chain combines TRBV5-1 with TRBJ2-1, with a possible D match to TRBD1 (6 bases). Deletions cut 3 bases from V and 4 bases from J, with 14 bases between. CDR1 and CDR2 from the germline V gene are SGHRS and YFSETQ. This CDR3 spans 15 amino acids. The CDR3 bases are TGCGCCAGCAGCTCAGGGGCTACCTCATACAATGAGCAGTTCTTC. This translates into CASSSGATSYNEQFF.

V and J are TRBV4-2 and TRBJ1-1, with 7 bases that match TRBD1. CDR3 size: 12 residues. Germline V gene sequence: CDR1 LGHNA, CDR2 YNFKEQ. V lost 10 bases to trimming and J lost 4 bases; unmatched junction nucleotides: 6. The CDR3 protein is CAIRGRGTEAFF. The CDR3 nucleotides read TGTGCCATCAGGGGGAGGGGCACTGAAGCTTTCTTT.

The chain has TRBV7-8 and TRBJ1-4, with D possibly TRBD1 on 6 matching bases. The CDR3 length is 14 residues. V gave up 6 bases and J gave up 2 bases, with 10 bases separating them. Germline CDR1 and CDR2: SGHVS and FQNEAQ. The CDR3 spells CASRSGVTNEKLFF. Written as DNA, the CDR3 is TGTGCCAGCAGATCAGGGGTTACTAATGAAAAACTGTTTTTT.

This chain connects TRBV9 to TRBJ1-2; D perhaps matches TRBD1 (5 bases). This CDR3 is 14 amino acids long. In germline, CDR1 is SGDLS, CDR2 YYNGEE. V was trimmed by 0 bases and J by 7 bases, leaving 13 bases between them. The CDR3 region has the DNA TGTGCCAGCAGCGTAGCCCCAGGGACGGCTGGCTACACCTTC. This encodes CASSVAPGTAGYTF.

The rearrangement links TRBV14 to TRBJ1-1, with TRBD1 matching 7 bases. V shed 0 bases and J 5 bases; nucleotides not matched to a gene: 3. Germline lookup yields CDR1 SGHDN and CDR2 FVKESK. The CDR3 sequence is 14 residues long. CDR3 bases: TGTGCCAGCAGCCAAGAGGCCAGGGGGACTGAAGCTTTCTTT. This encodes CASSQEARGTEAFF.

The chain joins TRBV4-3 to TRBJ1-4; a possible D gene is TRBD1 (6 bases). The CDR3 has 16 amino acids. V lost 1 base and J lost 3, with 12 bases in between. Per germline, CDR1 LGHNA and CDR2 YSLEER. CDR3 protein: CASSQGVGQSNEKLFF. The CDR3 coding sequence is TGCGCCAGCAGCCAAGGGGTCGGACAGTCTAATGAAAAACTGTTTTTT.

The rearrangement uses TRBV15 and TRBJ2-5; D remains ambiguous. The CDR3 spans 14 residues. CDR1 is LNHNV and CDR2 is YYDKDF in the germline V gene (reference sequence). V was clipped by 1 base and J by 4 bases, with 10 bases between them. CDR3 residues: CATSRGPDRETQYF. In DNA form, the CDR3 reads TGTGCCACCAGCAGAGGTCCGGACCGAGAGACCCAGTACTTC.

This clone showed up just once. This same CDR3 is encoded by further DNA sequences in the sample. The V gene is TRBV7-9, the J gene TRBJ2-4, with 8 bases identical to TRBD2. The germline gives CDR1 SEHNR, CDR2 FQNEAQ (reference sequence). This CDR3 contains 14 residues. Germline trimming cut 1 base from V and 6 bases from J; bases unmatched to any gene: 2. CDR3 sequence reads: CASSLELAANIQYF. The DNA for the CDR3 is TGTGCCAGCAGCTTAGAACTAGCGGCAAACATTCAGTACTTC.

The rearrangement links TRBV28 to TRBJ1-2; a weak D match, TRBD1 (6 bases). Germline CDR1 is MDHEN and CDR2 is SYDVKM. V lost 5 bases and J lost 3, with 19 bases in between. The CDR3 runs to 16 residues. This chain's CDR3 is CASSPTWGAADYGYTF. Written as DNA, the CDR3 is TGTGCCAGCAGTCCAACCTGGGGGGCGGCTGACTATGGCTACACCTTC.